A single sample gave rise to the 23 T cell receptor beta chains below, sequenced in a study of CD8+ T cells in alopecia areata. Extracted RNA was reverse transcribed, and the resulting cDNA served as sequencing template. Here immunoSEQ multiplex PCR was the method, and the copy in TCRdb shows in-frame clones only, minus some. The sample has about 200,000 clones; 56% are singletons. The specimen was CD8+ T cells sorted from blood. These receptors all stem from a human donor in good health.

Note on this clone: The sample carries other DNA sequences with the same CDR3. V gene TRBV29-1 combines with J gene TRBJ1-2; TRBD1 might be the D (6 bases). The V end lost 4 bases, the J end lost 2 bases, and 8 bases lay between the germline ends. The CDR3 extends over 12 amino acids. Germline CDR1 and CDR2: SQVTM and ANQGSEA. The CDR3 coding sequence is TGCAGCGTTGGGGACATCAACTATGGCTACACCTTC. It yields the protein CSVGDINYGYTF.

The chain has TRBV27 and TRBJ2-5; D unclear. V gave up 6 bases and J gave up 1 base, with 3 bases separating them. This CDR3 has 11 amino acids. Germline assignment: CDR1 MNHEY and CDR2 SMNVEV (reference sequence). The CDR3 coding sequence is TGTGCCAGCAGGATCCAAGAGACCCAGTACTTC. This gives the protein CASRIQETQYF.

The chain recombines TRBV19 with TRBJ1-1, with D maybe TRBD1 (6 bases). This CDR3 comprises 14 residues. CDR1 is LNHDA, CDR2 SQIVND, per germline (reference sequence). Between the trimmed V and J ends, which lost 3 bases and 4 bases, there was a span of 12 bases. The CDR3 loop is CASSISGVSTEAFF. CDR3 DNA: TGTGCCAGTAGTATTTCAGGGGTGAGCACTGAAGCTTTCTTT.

The chain has TRBV13 and TRBJ1-1; D remains unclear. Germline CDR1 PRHDT, CDR2 FYEKMQ (reference sequence). V lost 5 bases to trimming and J lost 2 bases, with 6 bases between them. This CDR3 region has 12 residues. For the CDR3, the DNA is TGTGCCAGCAGCCCGCCAAACACTGAAGCTTTCTTT. It specifies CASSPPNTEAFF. Full variable domain (remainder filled in from reference TRBV13 and TRBJ1-1): AAGVIQSPRHLIKEKRETATLKCYPIPRHDTVYWYQQGPGQDPQFLISFYEKMQSDKGSIPDRFSAQQFSDYHSELNMSSLELGDSALYFCASSPPNTEAFFGQGTRLTVV.

The chain employs TRBV27 and TRBJ2-7; TRBD2 might be the D (5 bases). The CDR3 runs 15 residues. Looked up from germline, CDR1 is MNHEY and CDR2 is SMNVEV (reference sequence). Trimming left V 5 bases short and J 0 bases short, with 14 bases between. Here the CDR3 DNA reads TGTGCCAGCAGTCCCAGCGGATTTAGCTCCTACGAGCAGTACTTC. The encoded protein is CASSPSGFSSYEQYF.

The chain couples TRBV7-9 to TRBJ2-1; 7 bases match TRBD2. CDR3 length: 12 residues. V was clipped by 5 bases and J by 9 bases; unmatched bases: 4. The V gene's germline CDR1 is SEHNR and CDR2 FQNEAQ (reference sequence). The CDR3 here is CASSRDYREQFF. In nucleotides, the CDR3 is TGTGCCAGCAGCCGGGACTACCGTGAGCAGTTCTTC.

This chain connects TRBV27 to TRBJ1-2; a weak D match, TRBD1 (6 bases). V was trimmed by 3 bases and J by 6 bases, leaving 11 bases between them. Germline-derived CDR1 and CDR2 are MNHEY and SMNVEV (reference sequence). This CDR3 region has 13 residues. The CDR3 nucleotides are TGTGCCAGCAGTTTCCGCGCAGGGGATGGCTACACCTTC. Translated, it gives CASSFRAGDGYTF.

In its sample, this clone was seen a few times. This chain uses TRBV5-6 with TRBJ2-1; the D is unclear. V was cut by 0 bases and J by 6 bases, with 4 bases left in between. CDR3 length: 12 residues. Germline V gives CDR1 SGHDT, CDR2 YYEEEE. The CDR3, as DNA: TGTGCCAGCAGCTTGGGGTCCAATGAGCAGTTCTTC. Amino acid sequence: CASSLGSNEQFF.

A note on this clone: Other DNA variants within this sample encode the same CDR3. The chain employs TRBV30 and TRBJ1-1; 8 nucleotides agree with TRBD1. From germline, CDR1 is GTSNPN and CDR2 SVGIG (reference sequence). V lost 2 bases, J lost 4 bases, and 3 bases stayed unmatched. The CDR3 runs 13 residues. In nucleotides, the CDR3 is TGTGCCTGGAGTAGTACAGGGGGCACTGAAGCTTTCTTT. Encoded protein: CAWSSTGGTEAFF.

This chain connects TRBV27 to TRBJ2-5; maybe TRBD1 (5 bases). Germline V gives CDR1 MNHEY, CDR2 SMNVEV (reference sequence). This CDR3 spans 13 amino acids. Deletions cut 9 bases from V and 1 base from J, with 12 bases between. In nucleotides, the CDR3 is TGTGCCAGTTTGACAGTGCCCCAAGAGACCCAGTACTTC. This encodes CASLTVPQETQYF.

V usage is TRBV9 and J usage is TRBJ2-1; maybe TRBD1 (6 bases). Looked up from germline, CDR1 is SGDLS and CDR2 is YYNGEE. This CDR3 spans 14 amino acids. The V end was cut by 0 bases, the J end by 3 bases, with 7 bases between. The CDR3 sequence: CASSVEGGYNEQFF. The CDR3 DNA is TGTGCCAGCAGCGTAGAAGGGGGCTACAATGAGCAGTTCTTC.

The chain recombines TRBV6-6 with TRBJ2-1, with 9 bases fitting TRBD2. CDR1 is MNHNY, CDR2 SVGAGI, per germline (reference sequence). The CDR3 loop spans 15 amino acids. Unmatched junction bases numbered 6, after V lost 5 bases and J lost 4 bases. CDR3 residues: CASSPLAGLYNEQFF. The CDR3 DNA is TGTGCCAGCAGTCCGCTAGCGGGGCTGTACAATGAGCAGTTCTTC.

This clone has just a few counts. The V gene is TRBV19, the J gene TRBJ2-2; the D is unclear. The V and J ends lost 6 bases and 6 bases respectively, with 14 bases between them. The CDR3 runs 14 residues. Germline V lookup: CDR1 LNHDA, CDR2 SQIVND (reference sequence). CDR3 coding DNA: TGTGCCAGTAGCCCGGGCTGGGGTCCCGGGGAGCTGTTTTTT. Translation gives CASSPGWGPGELFF.

This clone has just a few counts. This chain connects TRBV11-2 to TRBJ2-1; D is uncertain. This CDR3 is built from 17 residues. The ends were cut back, 5 bases at V and 0 bases at J, with 17 bases in the middle. Germline V gives CDR1 SGHAT, CDR2 FQNNGV. The CDR3 is CASSQDLGASSYNEQFF. CDR3 nucleotide sequence: TGTGCCAGCAGCCAAGATCTCGGAGCGAGCTCCTACAATGAGCAGTTCTTC.

This clone was counted only a few times. The V call is TRBV7-9, the J call TRBJ1-5; 10 bases fit TRBD1. There are 14 residues in the CDR3. The germline gives CDR1 SEHNR, CDR2 FQNEAQ (reference sequence). J gave up 6 bases and V 5 bases, and 4 bases lay outside the gene matches. CDR3 in amino acids: CASSPGTGAQPQHF. CDR3 bases: TGTGCCAGCAGCCCCGGGACAGGGGCTCAGCCCCAGCATTTT.

The V and J genes are TRBV2 and TRBJ1-5; possibly TRBD1 for D (6 bases). Germline V lookup: CDR1 SNHLY, CDR2 FYNNEI. There are 16 residues in the CDR3. Trimming took off 1 base at V and 4 bases at J, with 14 bases between the two ends. The CDR3 DNA sequence: TGTGCCAGCAGTGAAGAGGTATACAGGGTAAATCAGCCCCAGCATTTT. It specifies CASSEEVYRVNQPQHF.

The chain is built from TRBV5-6 and TRBJ2-5, with unresolved D. In germline, CDR1 is SGHDT, CDR2 YYEEEE. The CDR3 sequence is 11 residues long. V lost 2 bases and J 5 bases, leaving 4 bases between the germline ends. The CDR3 DNA is TGTGCCAGCAGCTTAACGGAGACCCAGTACTTC. Amino acids: CASSLTETQYF.

The J gene is TRBJ2-1, the V gene TRBV29-1, with 8 bases aligning to TRBD2. Germline CDR1 reads SQVTM; CDR2 reads ANQGSEA. The CDR3 runs 13 residues. V shed 5 bases, J shed 6 bases, and the junction held 6 bases outside the gene matches. The CDR3 loop reads CSVRGLAVNEQFF. In DNA form, the CDR3 reads TGCAGCGTTCGAGGACTAGCCGTCAATGAGCAGTTCTTC.

V usage is TRBV5-6 and J usage is TRBJ2-7; 14 positions match TRBD2. This CDR3 is built from 15 residues. Germline V gene lookup returns CDR1 SGHDT and CDR2 YYEEEE. Unmatched junction bases numbered 6, after V lost 4 bases and J lost 6 bases. The CDR3 loop is CASSPGTSGGVEQYF. CDR3 nucleotides: TGTGCCAGCAGCCCCGGGACTAGCGGGGGAGTCGAGCAGTACTTC.

The chain is built from TRBV14 and TRBJ2-7; D is unresolved. There are 12 residues in the CDR3. Trimming cost V 2 bases and J 5 bases, with 7 bases left between them. The germline V gene encodes CDR1 SGHDN and CDR2 FVKESK. The CDR3 DNA reads TGTGCCAGCAGCCAACTTCCCCACGAGCAGTACTTC. Translating it yields CASSQLPHEQYF. The full variable domain, its missing parts supplied by reference TRBV14 and TRBJ2-7, is EAGVTQFPSHSVIEKGQTVTLRCDPISGHDNLYWYRRVMGKEIKFLLHFVKESKQDESGMPNNRFLAERTGGTYSTLKVQPAELEDSGVYFCASSQLPHEQYFGPGTRLTVT.

This chain joins TRBV4-1 and TRBJ2-7, with D perhaps matching TRBD2 (7 bases). Trimming pared 2 bases from V and 0 bases from J, leaving 14 bases between. CDR3 length equals 16 residues. CDR1 MGHRA and CDR2 YSYEKL come from the germline V gene. The CDR3 loop is CASSQSAGAPSYEQYF. The CDR3 bases are TGCGCCAGCAGCCAAAGTGCGGGGGCCCCCTCCTACGAGCAGTACTTC.

The rearrangement uses TRBV4-1 and TRBJ1-1, with D uncertain. Trimming pared 0 bases from V and 4 bases from J, leaving 6 bases between. Looked up from germline, CDR1 is MGHRA and CDR2 is YSYEKL. The length of the CDR3 is 13 residues. The CDR3 nucleotides read TGCGCCAGCAGCCAAGATCTCAGCACTGAAGCTTTCTTT. Amino acid sequence: CASSQDLSTEAFF.

This clone has just a few counts. V gene TRBV6-8 combines with J gene TRBJ1-2; no definite D call. Germline V gene data show CDR1 as MNHGY and CDR2 as SAAAGT. V lost 2 bases to trimming and J lost 1 base, with 11 bases between them. There are 15 residues in the CDR3. Here the CDR3 reads CASSYRVRLNYGYTF. CDR3 coding DNA: TGTGCCAGCAGTTACCGAGTCAGACTTAACTATGGCTACACCTTC.